Detailed here is one TCR beta chain. The antigen remains undetermined. Clones were read by immunoSEQ multiplex PCR, and TCRdb kept only the in-frame ones, dropping some. Here the sample spans approximately 140,000 clones, approximately 86% being singletons. No infections or other immune events were documented during collection. This sample was taken from a study of identifying expanded T cells in peripheral blood. Study conclusions and caveats: Roughly 1.2 clones differed between technical replicates, versus around 15 and 19 over time. Across healthy donors, higher total template counts meant significantly greater roughly 2-week count variance.

V lost 2 bases, J lost 7 bases, and 4 bases stayed unmatched. Germline values: CDR1 KGHSH, CDR2 LQKENI. This CDR3 has 13 residues. Sequencing was carried out using blood. This receptor was taken from a person between 18 and 75 years old in good health. The gene calls are TRBV18 and TRBJ1-1, with 7 bases lining up with TRBD1. The CDR3 nucleotides read TGTGCCAGCTCACCAAAACAGGGGTATGAAGCTTTCTTT. Translated, it gives CASSPKQGYEAFF.